This TCR beta chain was captured by sequencing in a study of early stage breast cancer tumors. Study details: Samples were sequenced at about 9.7-fold average coverage.

Some clones are missing from TCRdb's copy, which holds only in-frame ones; the method was immunoSEQ multiplex PCR. This table holds about 72,000 clones, 65% to 85% found once. Trimming took 3 bases from V and 5 from J; bases not matched to a gene: 11. The germline V gene has CDR1 MNHEY and CDR2 SMNVEV (reference sequence). This CDR3 region has 17 residues. The J gene is TRBJ2-5, the V gene TRBV27, with 11 bases fitting TRBD1. The sample consisted of blood. The sequence was obtained from a person aged 55 to 75 with breast cancer. The CDR3 DNA reads as TGTGCCAGCAGTTTCGAGTGGACAGGGGGCCCAATGGAGACCCAGTACTTC. Amino acids: CASSFEWTGGPMETQYF.